These 5 T cell receptor beta chains originate from one sample sequenced in a study of cytomegalovirus exposure and HLA in healthy donors (dated by TCRdb to about 2017). Libraries were built with the immunoSEQ multiplex PCR assay. TCRdb holds this immuneACCESS table with in-frame rearrangements only. Some clones are missing; in checked studies, unresolved V genes explain under half, and the rest has no known cause. The table for this sample lists about 120,000 clones; about 89% of them were counted only once. The top ten hold approximately 2% of the sample. Sequenced: PBMCs. These receptor sequences come from a woman aged 18-29 years in good health and CMV-seronegative.

V is TRBV15 and J is TRBJ2-1, with 10 nucleotides matching TRBD2. J gave up 5 bases and V 3 bases, and 4 bases lay outside the gene matches. This CDR3 comprises 15 residues. The germline gives CDR1 LNHNV, CDR2 YYDKDF (reference sequence). CDR3 coding DNA: TGTGCCACCAGCAGGACTAGCGGGCCGAACAATGAGCAGTTCTTC. Protein: CATSRTSGPNNEQFF. The full variable domain, rest sourced from reference TRBV15 and TRBJ2-1, is DAMVIQNPRYQVTQFGKPVTLSCSQTLNHNVMYWYQQKSSQAPKLLFHYYDKDFNNEADTPDNFQSRRPNTSFCFLDIRSPGLGDTAMYLCATSRTSGPNNEQFFGPGTRLTVL.

The V call is TRBV30, the J call TRBJ1-1; unclear D gene. The CDR3 sequence is 12 residues long. Trimming pared 8 bases from V and 1 base from J, leaving 11 bases between. CDR1 and CDR2 from the germline V gene are GTSNPN and SVGIG (reference sequence). The CDR3 region has the DNA TGTGCCGGACTTCTTACGAACACTGAAGCTTTCTTT. Translated, it gives CAGLLTNTEAFF. Supplemented by reference TRBV30 and TRBJ1-1, the full variable domain reads SQTIHQWPATLVQPVGSPLSLECTVEGTSNPNLYWYRQAAGRGLQLLFYSVGIGQISSEVPQNLSASRPQDRQFILSSKKLLLSDSGFYLCAGLLTNTEAFFGQGTRLTVV.

V gene TRBV6-4 combines with J gene TRBJ2-1; TRBD2 is a possible D gene (6 bases). The CDR3 has 15 amino acids. The germline V and J ends were trimmed by 5 bases and 2 bases, with 13 bases remaining between them. Germline V gene data show CDR1 as MRHNA and CDR2 as SNTAGT. As DNA, the CDR3 is TGTGCCAGCAGTAATAGCGGCGCGACCTACAATGAGCAGTTCTTC. As protein: CASSNSGATYNEQFF.

This clone has a single count. V is TRBV7-6 and J is TRBJ1-3; D is possibly TRBD1 (5 bases). Germline CDR1 and CDR2: SGHVS and FNYEAQ. CDR3 length equals 14 residues. V was trimmed by 1 base and J by 2 bases, leaving 6 bases between them. The CDR3 coding sequence is TGTGCCAGCAGCTTAGGGGGCACTGGAAACACCATATATTTT. It encodes CASSLGGTGNTIYF.

This chain joins TRBV10-3 and TRBJ1-1, with a tentative D call TRBD1 (6 bases). This CDR3 is 15 amino acids long. Trimming left V 6 bases short and J 2 bases short, with 16 bases between. Germline CDR1 is ENHRY and CDR2 is SYGVKD. This CDR3 is CAIRPRDTKNTEAFF. CDR3 DNA: TGTGCCATCAGACCTCGGGACACCAAAAACACTGAAGCTTTCTTT.